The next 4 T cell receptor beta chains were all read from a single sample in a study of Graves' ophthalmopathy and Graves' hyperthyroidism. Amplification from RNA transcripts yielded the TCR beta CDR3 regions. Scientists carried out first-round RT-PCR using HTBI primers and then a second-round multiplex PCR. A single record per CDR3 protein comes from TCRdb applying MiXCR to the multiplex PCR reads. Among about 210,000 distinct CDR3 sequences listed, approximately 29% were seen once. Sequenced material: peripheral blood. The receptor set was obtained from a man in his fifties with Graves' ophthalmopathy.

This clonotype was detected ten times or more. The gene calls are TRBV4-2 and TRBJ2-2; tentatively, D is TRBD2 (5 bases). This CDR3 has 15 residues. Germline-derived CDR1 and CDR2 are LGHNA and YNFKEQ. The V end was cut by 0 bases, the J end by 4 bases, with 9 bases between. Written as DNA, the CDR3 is TGTGCCAGCAGCCAAGAACCGGAGGTCACCGGGGAGCTGTTTTTT. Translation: CASSQEPEVTGELFF.

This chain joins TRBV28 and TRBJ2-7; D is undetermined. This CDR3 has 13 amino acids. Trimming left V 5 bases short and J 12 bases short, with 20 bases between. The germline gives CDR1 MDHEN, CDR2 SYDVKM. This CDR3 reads CASSQHRTSRGYF. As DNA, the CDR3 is TGTGCCAGCAGTCAACATCGGACCAGCCGCGGGTACTTC. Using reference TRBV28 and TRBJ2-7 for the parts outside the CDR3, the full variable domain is DVKVTQSSRYLVKRTGEKVFLECVQDMDHENMFWYRQDPGLGLRLIYFSYDVKMKEKGDIPEGYSVSREKKERFSLILESASTNQTSMYLCASSQHRTSRGYFGPGTRLTVT.

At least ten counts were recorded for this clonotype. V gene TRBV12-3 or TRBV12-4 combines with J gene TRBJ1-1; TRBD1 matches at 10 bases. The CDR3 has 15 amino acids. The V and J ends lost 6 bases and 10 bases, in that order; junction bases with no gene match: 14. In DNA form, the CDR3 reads TGTGCCAGCAGCTCGGGGGACAGGGGCTACTTTGGAGCTTTCTTT. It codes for CASSSGDRGYFGAFF.

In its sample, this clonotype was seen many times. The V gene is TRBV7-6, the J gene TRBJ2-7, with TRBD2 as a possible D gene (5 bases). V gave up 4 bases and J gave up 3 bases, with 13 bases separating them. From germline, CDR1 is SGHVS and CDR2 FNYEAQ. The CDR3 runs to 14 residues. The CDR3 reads CASSSSDLDYEQYF. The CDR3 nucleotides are TGTGCCAGCAGCTCATCGGACTTAGACTACGAGCAGTACTTC.